Described below is a single T cell receptor (beta chain) sequence and its context. Its antigen remains unidentified. The CDR3 runs 15 residues. Germline-derived CDR1 and CDR2 are SQVTM and ANQGSEA. Trimming took 5 bases from V and 6 from J; bases not matched to a gene: 11. This entry belongs to a study of shared clonotypes between healthy human individuals. Regarding the study as a whole: Sampling included only blood; tissue repertoires likely differ.

The donors, all of them Caucasian adults, lived in Nashville, Tennessee. CD4+ cells underwent separation, giving CD45RA+ naive and CD45RA-negative memory subsets. Original methodology: Quality scores were absent from the junction-only immunoSEQ sequences, so filtering differed. Using immunoSEQ multiplex PCR, the repertoire was profiled, and TCRdb retains in-frame clones only, with some absent. From that table come the V and J calls and clone size; the DNA was used to work out D and trimming. Of 500,000 or so clones in the sample, about 96% were seen once. J is TRBJ2-7 and V is TRBV29-1, with 12 bases identical to TRBD2. The sequence was obtained from a woman aged 30 to 39 in good health. The material sequenced was naive CD4+ T cells sorted from blood. Subset specified: CD45RA+ positively selected. The CDR3 DNA reads as TGCAGCGTTATGGGCCGACTAGCGGGAGTACTCGAGCAGTACTTC. This sequence encodes CSVMGRLAGVLEQYF.